This TCR beta chain was observed in a study of blood T cell repertoires in COVID-19 (dated by TCRdb to about 2020). Some background on the complete study: Samples from collaborators originated in the United States, Italy and Spain and spanned both the acute and convalescent phases of COVID-19. The prospective study material was composed of cDNA or gDNA derived from T cells, B-cell-depleted T cells, or PBMCs. Deeply sampled blood TCRbeta repertoires from subjects exposed to, actively infected with, or recovered from COVID-19 were included in the dataset. A freely available public database, intended as a resource for researchers studying the immune response to SARS-CoV-2, is where the repertoires were released. The samples were drawn from the first 160 participants of the ongoing ImmuneRACE study and from 950 to 1,500 subjects provided by 6 global collaborators. The sample metadata nearly always contained a de-identified subject ID, COVID-19 status, age in years and sex. Where HLA class I and class II types were available, the types were taken from metadata supplied by the sample provider, not from assay-based typing. Overall study outcomes, separate from this receptor: The quantity of clinical and demographic metadata differed by source and by participant and was supplied without curation.

The immunoSEQ Assay, a bias-controlled multiplex PCR, was used to amplify TCRbeta CDR3 regions from genomic DNA. Processing in the source paper ran as follows. The number of nucleated cells in each sample was estimated by amplification of reference gene primers within the assay. Sequence reads were collapsed and filtered to measure the absolute abundance of every unique TCRbeta CDR3 rearrangement. For each sample, productive Simpson clonality was calculated as the square root of Simpson's diversity index over productive rearrangements. The table was pulled from immuneACCESS by TCRdb, which kept in-frame rearrangements only. Such tables lose some clones; where checked, under half of the loss comes from unresolved V genes, and the rest has no known cause. The DNA was the basis for D and trimming; V, J and clone size are from that table. In this sample the table shows tens of thousands of clones, 90% of which occur a single time. Together, the top ten hold roughly 1.4% of the sample.

In regard to this clone: Its antigen has not been determined. The sample holds no much larger clone one base away, and base qualities are not on file.

Taken from the germline V gene, the CDR1 and CDR2 loops are SGHTA and FQGNSA. The CDR3, from cysteine to phenylalanine, totals 15 residues. The retained sequence is limited to the CDR3, 45 bases, with the frame set at the first base. Here V drops 5 bases and J drops 10 bases, and the junction holds 13 bases not matched to any gene. Whole blood was collected in K2EDTA tubes by collaborating institutions according to the institutions' own protocols. For TCRbeta analysis, collaborators shipped samples as frozen whole blood, isolated PBMCs, or DNA extracted from either of those sample types. The sequenced sample was peripheral blood. This sequence originates from a man between 60 and 75 years old with acute or convalescent COVID-19. Recombination connected TRBV7-2 to TRBJ1-4; 7 central bases correspond to TRBD1. The bases read TGTGCCAGCAGCAACCCACAGGGGCAATCGGTAAAACTGTTTTTT. Its protein reads: CASSNPQGQSVKLFF. With the rest looked up from the reference TRBV7-2 and TRBJ1-4 genes rather than sequenced, the full variable domain is GAGVSQSPSNKVTEKGKDVELRCDPISGHTALYWYRQSLGQGLEFLIYFQGNSAPDKSGLPSDRFSAERTGGSVSTLTIQRTQQEDSAVYLCASSNPQGQSVKLFFGSGTQLSVL.